The 27 T cell receptor beta chains presented below share a single source sample, sequenced in a study of circulating CD8 cells and anti-PD-1 response in melanoma. Four subsets defined by PD-1 and/or TIGIT were sorted from live CD3+CD8+TCRalphabeta+ cells. Using around 14 ng of total RNA, TCR libraries were made with the QIAseq Immune Repertoire TCR panel. A single record per CDR3 protein comes from TCRdb applying MiXCR to the reads. This sample has 200 to 250 distinct CDR3 sequences, with roughly 8.8% found just once. Material: CD8+ T cells from PBMCs, obtained at baseline or after one month of anti-PD-1 therapy (not recorded which). The receptors stem from a human donor with melanoma.

The rearrangement joins TRBV28 to TRBJ2-1, with D maybe TRBD1 (6 bases). Germline CDR1 reads MDHEN; CDR2 reads SYDVKM. This CDR3 comprises 14 residues. Trimming pared 6 bases from V and 7 bases from J, leaving 16 bases between. DNA of the CDR3: TGTGCCAGCAGCCTGCCAGGGGTGCAGAATGAGCAGTTCTTC. Amino acids: CASSLPGVQNEQFF.

This clonotype counts as medium-sized. The chain employs TRBV20-1 and TRBJ1-5; 7 bases match TRBD1. The V segment lost 6 bases and the J segment 6 bases; nucleotides outside the gene matches: 11. Per germline, CDR1 DFQATT and CDR2 SNEGSKA (reference sequence). The CDR3 sequence is 14 residues long. This CDR3 is CSATSMTGLQPQHF. DNA for the CDR3: TGCAGTGCCACCTCGATGACAGGGCTTCAGCCCCAGCATTTT.

By share of the sample, this clonotype is medium-sized. CDR3 DNA sequence: TGTGCCAGCAGTAGGTTAACCGGGACAGCAACGGCCTACGAGCAGTACTTC. This encodes CASSRLTGTATAYEQYF. The chain employs TRBV27 and TRBJ2-7; 7 nucleotides line up with TRBD1. Germline CDR1 and CDR2: MNHEY and SMNVEV (reference sequence). The CDR3 is 17 amino acids. Trimming took 5 bases from V and 2 from J; bases not matched to a gene: 15.

By proportion, this clonotype is large. The chain employs TRBV20-1 and TRBJ2-4, with D tentatively TRBD2 (6 bases). V was shortened by 5 bases and J by 0 bases, with 17 bases between the two germline ends. Germline assignment: CDR1 DFQATT and CDR2 SNEGSKA (reference sequence). The CDR3 has 16 residues. CDR3 coding DNA: TGCAGTGCTTCCCCCCCCAGGGACTTAGCCAAAAACATTCAGTACTTC. It yields the protein CSASPPRDLAKNIQYF.

By sample fraction, this clonotype is medium-sized (0.01 to 0.1%). The gene calls are TRBV19 and TRBJ2-7; TRBD1 is a possible D gene (5 bases). CDR3 size: 15 residues. In germline, CDR1 is LNHDA, CDR2 SQIVND (reference sequence). Trimming left V 3 bases short and J 2 bases short, with 14 bases between. Written as DNA, the CDR3 is TGTGCCAGTAGTATGTGGGGCGGATATCCCTACGAGCAGTACTTC. It is translated as CASSMWGGYPYEQYF.

In its sample, this clonotype is medium-sized. The chain carries TRBV2 and TRBJ2-7, with TRBD1 identical over 7 bases. The germline V gene encodes CDR1 SNHLY and CDR2 FYNNEI. V dropped 4 bases and J dropped 2; count of bases not matched to a gene: 8. This CDR3 spans 15 amino acids. The CDR3 spells CASSVPGTATYEQYF. The CDR3 DNA is TGTGCCAGCAGTGTTCCCGGGACAGCAACCTACGAGCAGTACTTC.

By sample share, this clonotype is medium-sized. V usage is TRBV25-1 and J usage is TRBJ2-7; D is possibly TRBD1 or TRBD2 (5 bases each). The CDR3 consists of 13 residues. Deletions cut 4 bases from V and 4 bases from J, with 11 bases between. Germline values: CDR1 MGHDK, CDR2 SYGVNS. The CDR3 nucleotides are TGTGCCAGCAGTGTAAAGGGACCTTACGAGCAGTACTTC. It is translated as CASSVKGPYEQYF.

By frequency in the sample, this clonotype is medium-sized. The DNA for the CDR3 is TGTGCCACCAGGGGTGGGAACACTGAAGCTTTCTTT. This translates into CATRGGNTEAFF. This rearrangement joins TRBV28 to TRBJ1-1; the D gene is possibly TRBD1 (6 bases). CDR1 MDHEN and CDR2 SYDVKM come from the germline V gene. CDR3 size: 12 residues. The V gene lost 10 bases and the J gene lost 1 base, with 10 bases spanning the gap.

This clonotype is medium-sized (0.01 to 0.1%) in the sample. This chain connects TRBV19 to TRBJ2-3; 7 bases agree with TRBD2. CDR3 size: 15 residues. J was trimmed by 6 bases and V by 7 bases; bases with no gene match: 13. From germline, CDR1 is LNHDA and CDR2 SQIVND (reference sequence). The CDR3 reads CASNPGRVTGDTQYF. The CDR3 DNA is TGTGCCAGTAATCCAGGGAGGGTTACTGGGGATACGCAGTATTTT.

By sample fraction, this clonotype is medium-sized. V usage is TRBV20-1 and J usage is TRBJ2-1; D is unclear. Germline V gene lookup returns CDR1 DFQATT and CDR2 SNEGSKA (reference sequence). The CDR3 spans 13 residues. The V and J ends lost 2 bases and 4 bases respectively, with 9 bases between them. Here the CDR3 DNA reads TGCAGTGCTAGATCGGCCGGGTACAATGAGCAGTTCTTC. It translates to CSARSAGYNEQFF.

About this clonotype itself: A much larger clonotype is one base distant, so this may be a read error. The rearrangement uses TRBV5-5 and TRBJ1-4, with D possibly matching TRBD1 (6 bases). The V end lost 4 bases, the J end lost 6 bases, and 16 bases lay between the germline ends. The germline gives CDR1 SGHKS, CDR2 YYEKEE (reference sequence). CDR3 length: 15 residues. CDR3 in DNA: TGTGCCAGCAGCCCCAGGGGAGGGGAGGATGAAAAACTGTTTTTT. Its protein product is CASSPRGGEDEKLFF.

Notes on this clonotype: Lacking the conserved final phenylalanine or tryptophan, this CDR3 likely reflects a read error. The chain employs TRBV28 and TRBJ2-1, with TRBD2 as a possible D gene (5 bases). Trimming took 5 bases from V and 2 from J, leaving 16 bases between them. The CDR3 is 16 amino acids. Germline assignment: CDR1 MDHEN and CDR2 SYDVKM. CDR3 sequence: CASSPYGILPYNEQFS. CDR3 nucleotide sequence: TGTGCCAGCAGTCCCTACGGGATCTTACCCTACAATGAGCAGTTCTCC.

By proportion, this clonotype is large. The CDR3 loop is CASSFTTGADTQYF. As DNA, the CDR3 is TGTGCCAGCAGCTTTACGACAGGGGCAGATACGCAGTATTTT. This chain links TRBV5-4 with TRBJ2-3, with 8 bases identical to TRBD1. Losses at the gene ends were 2 bases for V and 4 bases for J; bases not matched to a gene: 3. Germline V gives CDR1 SGHNT, CDR2 YYREEE (reference sequence). The CDR3 spans 14 residues.

This clonotype is classed as hyperexpanded. The chain joins TRBV13 to TRBJ2-3; no clear D. CDR3 length equals 15 residues. V shed 3 bases and J shed 4 bases, with 14 bases lying between them. Germline V CDR1 and CDR2: PRHDT, FYEKMQ (reference sequence). CDR3 in amino acids: CASSFRSHWADTQYF. The CDR3 region has the DNA TGTGCCAGCAGCTTTAGGTCCCATTGGGCAGATACGCAGTATTTT. The whole variable domain, filled in from reference TRBV13 and TRBJ2-3, reads AAGVIQSPRHLIKEKRETATLKCYPIPRHDTVYWYQQGPGQDPQFLISFYEKMQSDKGSIPDRFSAQQFSDYHSELNMSSLELGDSALYFCASSFRSHWADTQYFGPGTRLTVL.

This clonotype is labeled medium-sized (0.01 to 0.1%). CDR3 region: CASSLTLGDRDTYGYTF. The CDR3 DNA follows: TGTGCCAGCAGTTTAACACTTGGGGATCGGGACACCTATGGCTACACCTTC. This chain links TRBV27 with TRBJ1-2; D is possibly TRBD1 (6 bases). Between the trimmed V and J ends, which lost 2 bases and 4 bases, there was a span of 20 bases. This CDR3 spans 17 amino acids. Per the germline V gene, CDR1 is MNHEY and CDR2 is SMNVEV (reference sequence).

This clonotype has just a few counts. The V call is TRBV28, the J call TRBJ1-2, with D perhaps TRBD1 (5 bases). Trimming cost V 3 bases and J 2 bases, with 13 bases left between them. The CDR3 is 15 residues long. The germline V gene has CDR1 MDHEN and CDR2 SYDVKM. The CDR3 loop reads CASSFFGGINYGYTF. The DNA of the CDR3 is TGTGCCAGCAGTTTTTTCGGGGGAATAAACTATGGCTACACCTTC.

By share, this clonotype ranks as medium-sized. The J gene is TRBJ2-3, the V gene TRBV7-6, with D tentatively TRBD1 (5 bases). The CDR3 is 16 residues long. Trimming pared 6 bases from V and 2 bases from J, leaving 18 bases between. The V gene's germline CDR1 is SGHVS and CDR2 FNYEAQ. CDR3 coding DNA: TGTGCCAGCAGTAAACCAACAGGCACAATCACAGATACGCAGTATTTT. This translates into CASSKPTGTITDTQYF.

By its share, this clonotype is medium-sized. This chain uses TRBV7-2 with TRBJ1-1; D call uncertain. Trimming removed 5 bases from V and 7 bases from J, with 8 bases in between. Germline values: CDR1 SGHTA, CDR2 FQGNSA. CDR3 size: 11 residues. The CDR3 DNA follows: TGTGCCAGCAGCCTACCTGGTGAAGCTTTCTTT. Residues: CASSLPGEAFF.

In its sample, this clonotype is medium-sized. The chain recombines TRBV5-5 with TRBJ1-4; D perhaps matches TRBD1 (6 bases). Germline V gives CDR1 SGHKS, CDR2 YYEKEE (reference sequence). With 3 bases removed from V and 6 bases from J, the gap between germline ends came to 15 bases. The CDR3 consists of 15 residues. The CDR3 DNA follows: TGTGCCAGCAGCTCCAGGGGAGGGGAGGATGAAAAACTGTTTTTT. Translating it yields CASSSRGGEDEKLFF. The full variable domain, completed using reference TRBV5-5 and TRBJ1-4, is DAGVTQSPTHLIKTRGQQVTLRCSPISGHKSVSWYQQVLGQGPQFIFQYYEKEERGRGNFPDRFSARQFPNYSSELNVNALLLGDSALYLCASSSRGGEDEKLFFGSGTQLSVL.

This clonotype counts as medium-sized. The chain employs TRBV24-1 and TRBJ2-2; D is uncertain. The CDR3 has 13 amino acids. Deletions cut 2 bases from V and 3 bases from J, with 3 bases between. CDR1 and CDR2 (germline): KGHDR, SFDVKD. Here the CDR3 DNA reads TGTGCCACCAGTGATTCTGACACCGGGGAGCTGTTTTTT. It specifies CATSDSDTGELFF.

This clonotype was found a few times. The V and J genes are TRBV19 and TRBJ2-2; 8 bases map to TRBD1. The CDR3 covers 15 residues. With V trimmed by 10 bases and J by 4 bases, 11 bases remained unmatched. Looked up from germline, CDR1 is LNHDA and CDR2 is SQIVND (reference sequence). Written as DNA, the CDR3 is TGTGCCACCCGCGGAGAGGGACAGGTCACCGGGGAGCTGTTTTTT. It translates to CATRGEGQVTGELFF.

This clonotype is labeled medium-sized. CDR3 sequence: CASSASGGPYNEQFF. CDR3 nucleotides: TGTGCCAGCAGCGCGAGTGGGGGCCCATACAATGAGCAGTTCTTC. The genes are TRBV7-3 and TRBJ2-1, with a tentative D call TRBD1 (6 bases). V gave up 5 bases and J gave up 4 bases, with 15 bases separating them. Germline V gives CDR1 SGHTA, CDR2 FQGTGA. The CDR3 totals 15 residues.

This clonotype is deemed medium-sized. This chain connects TRBV28 to TRBJ2-5, with 12 positions matching TRBD2. Germline-derived CDR1 and CDR2 are MDHEN and SYDVKM. The CDR3 length is 18 residues. Trimming removed 3 bases from V and 2 bases from J; junction bases left unmatched: 10. The CDR3 DNA reads TGTGCCAGCAGTTTCCCCTCCGCGACTAGCGGGGGACAAGAGACCCAGTACTTC. Translation gives CASSFPSATSGGQETQYF.

This clonotype appeared a few times. This sequence joins TRBV7-2 and TRBJ1-2, with D uncertain. Trimming took 1 base from V and 10 from J, leaving 10 bases between them. The V gene's germline CDR1 is SGHTA and CDR2 FQGNSA. The CDR3 is 12 amino acids. The CDR3 region is CASSLGAILYTF. In nucleotides, the CDR3 is TGTGCCAGCAGCTTAGGGGCCATTCTCTACACCTTC.

By its share, this clonotype is medium-sized. This sequence joins TRBV27 and TRBJ1-1; no definite D call. V lost 3 bases to trimming and J lost 3 bases, with 11 bases between them. The CDR3 is 14 amino acids. Germline V gene lookup returns CDR1 MNHEY and CDR2 SMNVEV (reference sequence). CDR3 protein: CASSFARTDTEAFF. The CDR3 nucleotides read TGTGCCAGCAGTTTCGCCAGGACCGACACTGAAGCTTTCTTT.

This clonotype is deemed medium-sized. The chain has TRBV19 and TRBJ1-6; D remains unclear. This CDR3 spans 12 amino acids. The germline V and J ends were trimmed by 1 base and 18 bases, with 13 bases remaining between them. CDR1 and CDR2 (germline): LNHDA, SQIVND (reference sequence). This CDR3 is CASSIGNGISHF. CDR3 coding DNA: TGTGCCAGTAGTATAGGCAACGGTATTAGCCACTTT. Full variable domain (remainder filled in from reference TRBV19 and TRBJ1-6): DGGITQSPKYLFRKEGQNVTLSCEQNLNHDAMYWYRQDPGQGLRLIYYSQIVNDFQKGDIAEGYSVSREKKESFPLTVTSAQKNPTAFYLCASSIGNGISHFGNGTRLTVT.

This clonotype is classed as medium-sized. The chain has TRBV3-1 and TRBJ1-6; 9 bases fit TRBD1. The germline V gene encodes CDR1 LGHDT and CDR2 YNNKEL (reference sequence). J gave up 10 bases and V 5 bases, and 15 bases lay outside the gene matches. This CDR3 region has 17 residues. In nucleotides, the CDR3 is TGTGCCAGCAGCAGGGGGGAGGACAGGGGAACCGGATCACCCCTCCACTTT. This translates into CASSRGEDRGTGSPLHF. Drawing the rest from reference TRBV3-1 and TRBJ1-6, the complete variable domain is DTAVSQTPKYLVTQMGNDKSIKCEQNLGHDTMYWYKQDSKKFLKIMFSYNNKELIINETVPNRFSPKSPDKAHLNLHINSLELGDSAVYFCASSRGEDRGTGSPLHFGNGTRLTVT.